This T cell receptor beta chain stems from a study of CD8 T cells in Susac syndrome. Trimming at V came to 5 bases and at J to 6 bases, leaving 6 bases not matched to a gene. This CDR3 comprises 14 residues. The germline CDR1 and CDR2 sequences are PRHDT and FYEKMQ (reference sequence). Random hexamers were used to reverse transcribe roughly 0.45 to 1 ug of RNA. TCRdb ran MiXCR on the immunoSEQ multiplex PCR reads and lists one entry per CDR3 protein. The sample gives about 300,000 distinct CDR3 sequences, roughly 81% of which show up once; 0.11% is in the top ten. This TCR came from a human donor with multiple sclerosis. Sequencing used CD8+ T cells from PBMCs. This chain links TRBV13 with TRBJ2-1, with 8 nucleotides matching TRBD1. The CDR3 coding sequence is TGTGCCAGCAGCACTTGGGACAGGCGCAATGAGCAGTTCTTC. It specifies CASSTWDRRNEQFF. Based on the CDR3 plus reference TRBV13 and TRBJ2-1, the full variable domain is AAGVIQSPRHLIKEKRETATLKCYPIPRHDTVYWYQQGPGQDPQFLISFYEKMQSDKGSIPDRFSAQQFSDYHSELNMSSLELGDSALYFCASSTWDRRNEQFFGPGTRLTVL.